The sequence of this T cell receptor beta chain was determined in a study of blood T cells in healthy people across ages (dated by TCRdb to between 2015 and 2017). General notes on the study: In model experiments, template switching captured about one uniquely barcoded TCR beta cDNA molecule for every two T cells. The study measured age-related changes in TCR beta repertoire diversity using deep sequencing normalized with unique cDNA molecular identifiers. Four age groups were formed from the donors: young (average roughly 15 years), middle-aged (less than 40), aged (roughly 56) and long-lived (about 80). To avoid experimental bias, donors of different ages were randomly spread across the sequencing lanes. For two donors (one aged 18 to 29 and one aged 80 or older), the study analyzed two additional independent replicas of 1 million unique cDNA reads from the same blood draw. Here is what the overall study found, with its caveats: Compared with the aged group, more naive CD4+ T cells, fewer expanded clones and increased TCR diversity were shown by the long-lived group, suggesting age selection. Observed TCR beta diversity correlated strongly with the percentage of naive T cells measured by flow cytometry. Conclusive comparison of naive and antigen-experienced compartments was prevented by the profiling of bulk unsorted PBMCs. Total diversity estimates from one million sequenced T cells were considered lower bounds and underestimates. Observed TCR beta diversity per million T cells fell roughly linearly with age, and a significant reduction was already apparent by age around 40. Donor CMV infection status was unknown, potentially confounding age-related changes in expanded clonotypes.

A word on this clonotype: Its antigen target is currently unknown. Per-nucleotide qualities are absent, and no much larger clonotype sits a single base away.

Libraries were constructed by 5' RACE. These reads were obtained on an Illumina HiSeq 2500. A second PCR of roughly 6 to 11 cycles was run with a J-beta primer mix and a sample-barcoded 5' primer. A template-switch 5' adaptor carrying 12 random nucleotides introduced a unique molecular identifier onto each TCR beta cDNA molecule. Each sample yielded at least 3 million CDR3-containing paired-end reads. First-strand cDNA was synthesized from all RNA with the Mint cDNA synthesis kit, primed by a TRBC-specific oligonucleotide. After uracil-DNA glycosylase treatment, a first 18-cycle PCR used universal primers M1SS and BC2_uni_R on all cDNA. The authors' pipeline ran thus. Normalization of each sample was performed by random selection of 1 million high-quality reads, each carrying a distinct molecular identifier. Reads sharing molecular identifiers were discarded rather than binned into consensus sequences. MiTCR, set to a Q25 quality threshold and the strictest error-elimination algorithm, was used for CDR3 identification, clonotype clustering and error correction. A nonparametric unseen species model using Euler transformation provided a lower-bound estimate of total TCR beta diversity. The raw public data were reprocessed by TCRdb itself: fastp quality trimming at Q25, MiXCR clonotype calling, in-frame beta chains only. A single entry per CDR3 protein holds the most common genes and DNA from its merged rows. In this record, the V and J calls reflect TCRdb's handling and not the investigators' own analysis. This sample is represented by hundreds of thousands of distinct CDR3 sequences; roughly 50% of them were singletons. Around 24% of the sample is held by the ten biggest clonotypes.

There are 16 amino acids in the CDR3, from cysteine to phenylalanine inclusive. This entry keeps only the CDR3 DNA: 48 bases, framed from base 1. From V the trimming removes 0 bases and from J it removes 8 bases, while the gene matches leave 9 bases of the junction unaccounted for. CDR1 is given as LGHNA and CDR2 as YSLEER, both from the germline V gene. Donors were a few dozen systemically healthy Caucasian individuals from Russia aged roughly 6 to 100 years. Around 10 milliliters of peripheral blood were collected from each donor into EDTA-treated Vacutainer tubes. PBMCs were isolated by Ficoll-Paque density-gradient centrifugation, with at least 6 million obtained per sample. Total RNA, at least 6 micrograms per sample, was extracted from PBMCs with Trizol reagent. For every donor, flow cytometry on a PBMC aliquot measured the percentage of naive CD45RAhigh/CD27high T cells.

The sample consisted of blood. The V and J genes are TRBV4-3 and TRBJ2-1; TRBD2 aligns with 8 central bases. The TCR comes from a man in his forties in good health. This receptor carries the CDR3 CASSQEGWRGADEQFF. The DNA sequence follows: TGCGCCAGCAGCCAAGAAGGTTGGCGGGGGGCGGATGAGCAGTTCTTC.